This passage covers 3 T cell receptor beta chains from one sample sequenced in a study of cytotoxic CD8 clonotypes in ibrutinib-treated CLL. Generated by immunoSEQ multiplex PCR, the TCRdb table keeps only in-frame clones and is missing some. The sample lists some 160,000 clones, 81% occurring once. This specimen was PBMCs, taken after 12 months of ibrutinib treatment. These receptor sequences come from a human donor with chronic lymphocytic leukemia.

The V gene is TRBV29-1, the J gene TRBJ2-5; possible D gene TRBD2, 6 bases. Germline V gives CDR1 SQVTM, CDR2 ANQGSEA. The CDR3 has 16 amino acids. Deletions cut 4 bases from V and 1 base from J, with 19 bases between. CDR3: CSVVWERVSVQETQYF. Written as DNA, the CDR3 is TGCAGCGTTGTATGGGAGCGGGTTTCGGTCCAAGAGACCCAGTACTTC.

This chain links TRBV9 with TRBJ1-3; 7 bases agree with TRBD1. The length of the CDR3 is 16 residues. From germline, CDR1 is SGDLS and CDR2 YYNGEE. Trimming took 3 bases from V and 2 from J; bases not matched to a gene: 8. The CDR3 here is CASSGQGGKPGNTIYF. CDR3 DNA sequence: TGTGCCAGCAGCGGACAGGGAGGAAAACCTGGAAACACCATATATTTT.

Only one count was recorded for this clone. The chain joins TRBV5-1 to TRBJ2-7; a possible D gene is TRBD1 (6 bases). This CDR3 is built from 14 residues. The germline CDR1 and CDR2 sequences are SGHRS and YFSETQ. Trimming shortened V by 0 bases and J by 6 bases, and 13 bases separated the two germline ends. CDR3 in DNA: TGCGCCAGCAGCTTGGAAGCGGAAGGGGGCGAGCAGTACTTC. Residues: CASSLEAEGGEQYF.